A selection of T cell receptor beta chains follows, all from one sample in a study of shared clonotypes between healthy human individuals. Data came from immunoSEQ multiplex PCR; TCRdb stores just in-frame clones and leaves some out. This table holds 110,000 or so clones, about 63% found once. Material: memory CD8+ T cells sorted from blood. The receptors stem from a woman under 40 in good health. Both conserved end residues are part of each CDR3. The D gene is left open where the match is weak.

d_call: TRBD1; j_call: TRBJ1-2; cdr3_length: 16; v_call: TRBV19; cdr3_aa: CASNPKTGERAYGYTF
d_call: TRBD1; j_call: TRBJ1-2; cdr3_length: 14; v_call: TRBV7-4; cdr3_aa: CASSVGQGGYGYTF
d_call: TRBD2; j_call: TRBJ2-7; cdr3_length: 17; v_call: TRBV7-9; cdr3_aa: CASSSPLGSGSSYEQYF
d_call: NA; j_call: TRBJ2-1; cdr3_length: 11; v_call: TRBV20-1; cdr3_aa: CSARAEREQFF
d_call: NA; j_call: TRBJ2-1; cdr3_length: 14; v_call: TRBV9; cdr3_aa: CASSVGGGSDEQFF
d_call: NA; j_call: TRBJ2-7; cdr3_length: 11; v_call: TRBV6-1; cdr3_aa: CASDLTYEQYF
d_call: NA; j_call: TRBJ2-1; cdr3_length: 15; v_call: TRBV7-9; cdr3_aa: CASSLTGGTYNEQFF
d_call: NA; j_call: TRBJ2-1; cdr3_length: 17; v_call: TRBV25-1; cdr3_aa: CASSARSQDSSYNEQFF
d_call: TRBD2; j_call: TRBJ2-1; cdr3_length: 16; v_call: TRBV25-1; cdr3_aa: CASSESRSGIHNEQFF
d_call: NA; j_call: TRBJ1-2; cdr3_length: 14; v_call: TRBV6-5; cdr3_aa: CASKGPLLNYGYTF
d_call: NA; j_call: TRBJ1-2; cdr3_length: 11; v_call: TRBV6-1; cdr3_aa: CASWDTGGYTF
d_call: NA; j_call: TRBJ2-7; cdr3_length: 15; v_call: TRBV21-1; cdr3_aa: CASSKRTILHYEQYF
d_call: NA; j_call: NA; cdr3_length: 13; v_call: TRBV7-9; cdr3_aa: CASSLGTSDEQYF
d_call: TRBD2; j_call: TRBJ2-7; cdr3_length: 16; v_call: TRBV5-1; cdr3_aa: CASSLRFSGETYEQYF
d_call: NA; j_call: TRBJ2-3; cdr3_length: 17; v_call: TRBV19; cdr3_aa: CASSINDYSLATDTQYF
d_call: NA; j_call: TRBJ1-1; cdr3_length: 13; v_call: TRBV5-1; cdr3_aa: CASWGALNTEAFF
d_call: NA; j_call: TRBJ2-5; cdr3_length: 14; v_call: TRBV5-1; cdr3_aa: CASSLLGPSRAQYF
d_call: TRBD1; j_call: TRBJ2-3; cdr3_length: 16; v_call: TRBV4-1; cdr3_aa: CASNTPQTGGEDTQYF
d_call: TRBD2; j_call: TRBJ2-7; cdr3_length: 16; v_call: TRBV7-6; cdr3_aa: CASSHESGRGGDEQYF